This TCR beta chain appears in the sequencing data of a study of T cells in narcolepsy. The assay was immunoSEQ multiplex PCR, and TCRdb's table has in-frame clones only and misses some. The sample has tens of thousands of clones, approximately 85% seen once. The germline V and J ends were trimmed by 2 bases and 8 bases, with 13 bases remaining between them. Germline values: CDR1 SEHNR, CDR2 FQNEAQ (reference sequence). The CDR3 length is 13 residues. The sequence was obtained from a human donor in good health. Sequenced material: memory (CD45RA-) CD4+ T cells from blood. The chain links TRBV7-9 to TRBJ2-7, with D perhaps assigned TRBD1 or TRBD2 (5 bases each). CDR3 protein: CASSLQGPHKQYF. CDR3 DNA sequence: TGTGCCAGCAGCTTACAGGGACCCCACAAGCAGTACTTC.